Below are 22 T cell receptor beta chains sequenced from a single sample in a study of T cells in women clearing cervical HPV infection. Data came from immunoSEQ multiplex PCR; TCRdb stores just in-frame clones and leaves some out. This sample's table has approximately 25,000 clones. Sequenced sample: blood buffy coat. These receptors were obtained from a woman aged 18-70 years with a cervical HPV16 infection that either progressed to CIN3+ or cleared (not recorded which).

The CDR3 region is CASSPSVRGNNSPLHF. CDR3 DNA, as far as it was read: TGTGCCAGCTCACCAAGTGTAAGGGGAAATAATTCACCC. The rearrangement links TRBV18 to TRBJ1-6; TRBD1 might be the D (5 bases). From the germline J gene comes the end of the CDR3, since the read stops 3 residues before it. V gave up 2 bases and J gave up 5 bases, with 13 bases separating them. CDR3 length: 16 amino acids. Germline V gene data show CDR1 as KGHSH and CDR2 as LQKENI.

For this clone: The read gets to within 3 residues of the CDR3 end, and the germline J gene fills in the rest. V usage is TRBV6-1 and J usage is TRBJ2-3; 8 positions match TRBD2. CDR1 MNHNS and CDR2 SASEGT come from the germline V gene. This CDR3 region has 16 residues. The DNA read from the CDR3 is TGTGCCAGCAGTGAACAACCGGGGGGGGGAGATCAGCCG. Its translation: CASSEQPGGGDQP. The whole CDR3 reads CASSEQPGGGDQPQYF.

This clone is medium-sized by frequency. The sequenced fragment ends 3 residues before the CDR3 boundary, so the rest is inferred from the germline J gene. The chain recombines TRBV18 with TRBJ2-4; 8 bases are shared with TRBD1. Germline V lookup: CDR1 KGHSH, CDR2 LQKENI. This CDR3 spans 15 amino acids. Losses at the gene ends were 5 bases for V and 4 bases for J; bases not matched to a gene: 7. The CDR3 DNA, read in part, is TGTGCCAGCTCAACCTCGGACAGGGTAAAAAACATT. Encoded protein: CASSTSDRVKNI. The CDR3 in full is CASSTSDRVKNIQYF. Full variable domain (rest looked up from reference TRBV18 and TRBJ2-4): NAGVMQNPRHLVRRRGQEARLRCSPMKGHSHVYWYRQLPEEGLKFMVYLQKENIIDESGMPKERFSAEFPKEGPSILRIQQVVRGDSAAYFCASSTSDRVKNIQYFGAGTRLSVL.

Of note for this clone: The read gets to within 3 residues of the CDR3 end, and the germline J gene fills in the rest. The chain joins TRBV29-1 to TRBJ2-7; D remains unclear. The CDR3 loop spans 12 amino acids. Trimming removed 7 bases at V and 3 bases at J, with 13 bases between. In germline, CDR1 is SQVTM, CDR2 ANQGSEA. The CDR3 bases that were read are TGCAGCGCTATACTGCTAGACTACGAG. It translates to CSAILLDYE. From start to end, the CDR3 is CSAILLDYEQYF.

Note on this clone: Coverage ceases 3 residues before the CDR3 finishes, and the germline J gene fills in the end. The gene calls are TRBV7-3 and TRBJ1-4; D possibly corresponds to TRBD1 (6 bases). The germline V gene has CDR1 SGHTA and CDR2 FQGTGA. The CDR3 covers 15 residues. The CDR3 bases that were read are TGTGCCAGCAGCACCCAGGGGTATGGGGCCAACGTA. It yields the protein CASSTQGYGANV. The whole CDR3 protein is CASSTQGYGANVLFF. The entire variable domain, with the rest obtained from reference TRBV7-3 and TRBJ1-4, is as follows: GAGVSQTPSNKVTEKGKYVELRCDPISGHTALYWYRQSLGQGPEFLIYFQGTGAADDSGLPNDRFFAVRPEGSVSTLKIQRTERGDSAVYLCASSTQGYGANVLFFGSGTQLSVL.

As for this clone: The read stops 3 residues short of the end of the CDR3; the missing end is completed from the germline J gene. The chain links TRBV29-1 to TRBJ2-3; the match to TRBD2 covers 8 bases. CDR3 size: 15 residues. The germline V gene has CDR1 SQVTM and CDR2 ANQGSEA. V gave up 3 bases and J gave up 2 bases; unmatched junction bases: 7. CDR3 region: CSVDKAGGFTDTQYF. The CDR3 DNA, read in part, is TGCAGCGTTGATAAGGCGGGAGGTTTCACAGATACG.

About this clone: The CDR3 extends 3 residues past the end of the read, so its final part is completed from the germline J gene. V gene TRBV10-3 combines with J gene TRBJ2-3; 10 bases fit TRBD1. The CDR3 has 14 amino acids. Germline CDR1 ENHRY, CDR2 SYGVKD. Losses at the gene ends were 7 bases for V and 4 bases for J; bases not matched to a gene: 5. CDR3 DNA (partial): TGTGCCATCACCCCGGGACAGGGGTCAGATACG. Its protein product is CAITPGQGSDT. Given in full, the CDR3 is CAITPGQGSDTQYF.

About this clone itself: The CDR3 goes on 3 residues after the read ends, and that part is filled in from the germline J gene. The chain couples TRBV30 to TRBJ2-1; tentative D call: TRBD1 (6 bases). This CDR3 region has 12 residues. Germline loops: CDR1 GTSNPN, CDR2 SVGIG (reference sequence). V lost 7 bases to trimming and J lost 9 bases, with 16 bases between them. Incomplete CDR3 DNA: TGTGCCTTACAGGGCAGCCCTATTGAG. Amino acid sequence: CALQGSPIE. The entire CDR3 protein is CALQGSPIEQFF. Full variable domain (missing parts from reference TRBV30 and TRBJ2-1): SQTIHQWPATLVQPVGSPLSLECTVEGTSNPNLYWYRQAAGRGLQLLFYSVGIGQISSEVPQNLSASRPQDRQFILSSKKLLLSDSGFYLCALQGSPIEQFFGPGTRLTVL.

As to this clone: The CDR3 goes on 3 residues after the read ends, and that part is filled in from the germline J gene. J is TRBJ2-1 and V is TRBV30, with D possibly being TRBD1 (6 bases). Germline V gene sequence: CDR1 GTSNPN, CDR2 SVGIG (reference sequence). This CDR3 is 13 amino acids long. Deletions cut 5 bases from V and 5 bases from J, with 13 bases between. The DNA read from the CDR3 is TGTGCCTGGCAACAGGGCCCCCACAATGAG. Translation gives CAWQQGPHNE. From start to end, the CDR3 is CAWQQGPHNEQFF.

Concerning this clone itself: The read falls 3 residues short of the CDR3 end, and the missing part is taken from the germline J gene. The chain links TRBV28 to TRBJ2-1; D is uncertain. The germline CDR1 and CDR2 sequences are MDHEN and SYDVKM. V was pared by 2 bases and J by 4 bases, with 3 bases between. The CDR3 totals 12 residues. The sequenced part of the CDR3 DNA is TGTGCCAGCAGTTTACCTTACAATGAG. Translating gives CASSLPYNE. The whole CDR3 reads CASSLPYNEQFF.

Remarks on this clone: The read ends 3 residues before the CDR3 terminus; that terminus is restored from the germline J gene. The genes are TRBV2 and TRBJ2-3; D remains unclear. Germline V gene sequence: CDR1 SNHLY, CDR2 FYNNEI. The CDR3 extends over 13 amino acids. V shed 6 bases and J shed 2 bases, with 9 bases lying between them. CDR3 loop: CASRVALTDTQYF. The CDR3 DNA, read in part, is TGTGCCAGCAGGGTGGCTCTCACAGATACG.

In the case of this clone: The CDR3 end lies 3 residues beyond the end of the read and is filled in from the germline J gene. The chain uses TRBV7-8 and TRBJ1-1, with TRBD1 matching over 8 bases. This CDR3 comprises 15 residues. From germline, CDR1 is SGHVS and CDR2 FQNEAQ. CDR3: CASSLGGTGGEEAFF. The CDR3 bases that were read are TGTGCCAGCAGCTTAGGCGGAACAGGGGGAGAAGAA.

The sequenced part of the CDR3 DNA is TGCAGTGCTAGAACTTTTGCATTCTCCTACGAG. Amino acids: CSARTFAFSYE. The whole CDR3 sequence reads CSARTFAFSYEQYF. The J gene is TRBJ2-7, the V gene TRBV20-1; D not certain. With the read ending 3 residues before the CDR3 end, the germline J gene is used to fill in that end. Trimming removed 2 bases at V and 0 bases at J, with 11 bases between. Germline values: CDR1 DFQATT, CDR2 SNEGSKA (reference sequence). This CDR3 region has 14 residues.

About this clone itself: The sequenced fragment ends 3 residues before the CDR3 boundary, so the rest is inferred from the germline J gene. The chain is built from TRBV9 and TRBJ2-7; D possibly matches TRBD1 or TRBD2 (6 bases each). From germline, CDR1 is SGDLS and CDR2 YYNGEE. Trimming took off 7 bases at V and 0 bases at J, with 14 bases between the two ends. The CDR3 totals 14 residues. The CDR3: CASGRRDNSYEQYF. The DNA read from the CDR3 is TGTGCCAGCGGGAGGAGGGACAACTCCTACGAG.

Concerning this clone itself: The DNA ends 3 residues before the CDR3 does, and the rest of the CDR3 is filled in from the germline J gene. The chain carries TRBV18 and TRBJ2-3, with 7 bases lining up with TRBD2. This CDR3 comprises 15 residues. Germline CDR1 KGHSH, CDR2 LQKENI. The ends lost 6 bases at V and 3 bases at J; junction bases unmatched: 9. The CDR3 bases that were read are TGTGCCAGCTCCCAATATTTGGGGGGGACAGATACG. Its protein product is CASSQYLGGTDT. The CDR3 in full is CASSQYLGGTDTQYF.

As concerns this clone: The CDR3 end falls 3 residues outside the read, so it is completed with the germline J gene. The V and J genes are TRBV12-3 or TRBV12-4 and TRBJ1-4, with D perhaps TRBD1 (5 bases). This CDR3 comprises 15 residues. Trimming removed 5 bases at V and 7 bases at J, with 17 bases between. CDR3 amino acids: CASSPVRVGGEKLFF. CDR3 DNA (partial): TGTGCCAGCAGTCCAGTTCGGGTCGGGGGTGAAAAA.

About this clone itself: The read stops 3 residues short of the end of the CDR3; the missing end is completed from the germline J gene. The genes are TRBV24-1 and TRBJ2-5, with TRBD2 identical over 13 bases. The ends lost 4 bases at V and 5 bases at J; junction bases unmatched: 6. The CDR3 length is 16 residues. The germline V gene encodes CDR1 KGHDR and CDR2 SFDVKD. This CDR3 is CATSELGTSGTETQYF. The CDR3 DNA, read in part, is TGTGCCACCAGTGAGCTAGGGACTAGCGGGACTGAGACC.

With respect to this clone: Sequencing ends 3 residues short of the CDR3 end; the germline J gene provides the rest. The genes are TRBV10-1 and TRBJ2-2, with 7 positions matching TRBD1. J was trimmed by 3 bases and V by 3 bases; bases with no gene match: 4. The germline CDR1 and CDR2 sequences are WNHNN and SYGVQD (reference sequence). This CDR3 is 15 amino acids long. The CDR3 protein is CASSDDRADTGELFF. Incomplete CDR3 DNA: TGCGCCAGCAGTGACGACAGGGCGGACACCGGGGAG.

Remarks on this clone: With the read ending 3 residues before the CDR3 end, the germline J gene is used to fill in that end. The chain links TRBV2 to TRBJ1-2; 8 bases map to TRBD1. The CDR3 extends over 14 amino acids. Looked up from germline, CDR1 is SNHLY and CDR2 is FYNNEI. With V trimmed by 7 bases and J by 6 bases, 10 bases remained unmatched. CDR3 region: CASKWAGTGNGYTF. The part of the CDR3 DNA that was read is TGTGCCAGCAAGTGGGCCGGGACAGGAAATGGC.

To note about this clone: The DNA ends 3 residues before the CDR3 does, and the rest of the CDR3 is filled in from the germline J gene. The J gene is TRBJ1-1, the V gene TRBV18; TRBD1 might be the D (5 bases). Germline CDR1 is KGHSH and CDR2 is LQKENI. The CDR3 length is 14 residues. The ends were cut back, 3 bases at V and 0 bases at J, with 8 bases in the middle. Partial CDR3 DNA: TGTGCCAGCTCACCCCTGGGGCTGAACACTGAA. This codes for CASSPLGLNTE. The full CDR3 reads CASSPLGLNTEAFF.

Comments on this clone: The read comes to an end 3 residues before the CDR3 does, leaving the germline J gene to fill in the end. The chain carries TRBV7-9 and TRBJ1-6, with D perhaps matching TRBD1 (6 bases). The ends were cut back, 5 bases at V and 7 bases at J, with 15 bases in the middle. Germline-derived CDR1 and CDR2 are SEHNR and FQNEAQ (reference sequence). The CDR3 sequence is 15 residues long. The chain's CDR3 is CASSPGEGGNSPLHF. Incomplete CDR3 DNA: TGTGCCAGCAGCCCAGGGGAGGGAGGGAATTCACCC.

As concerns this clone: The read comes to an end 3 residues before the CDR3 does, leaving the germline J gene to fill in the end. This chain uses TRBV28 with TRBJ2-1, with 10 bases identical to TRBD2. CDR3 length: 16 amino acids. The germline CDR1 and CDR2 sequences are MDHEN and SYDVKM. Trimming removed 3 bases from V and 4 bases from J; junction bases left unmatched: 6. The CDR3 bases that were read are TGTGCCAGCAGTTTTCAAGTGGGACTAGCGTACAATGAG. Encoded protein: CASSFQVGLAYNE. The full CDR3 is CASSFQVGLAYNEQFF.